These 17 T cell receptor beta chains share one sample of origin, sequenced in a study of blood T cells in healthy people across ages. A second PCR, run for about 7 to 11 cycles, used a sample-barcoded 5' primer plus a J-beta primer mix. Each CDR3 protein gets one entry after TCRdb re-called the 5' RACE reads with MiXCR. The top ten hold about 8% of the sample, which has 1.5 million to 2 million distinct CDR3 sequences, roughly 28% seen once. Sequencing was performed on blood. These receptors all stem from a woman in her thirties in good health.

The J gene is TRBJ2-7, the V gene TRBV5-1; weak D call: TRBD2 (5 bases). The CDR3 is 16 amino acids. With 0 bases removed from V and 0 bases from J, the gap between germline ends came to 13 bases. Germline CDR1 is SGHRS and CDR2 is YFSETQ. CDR3 sequence: CASSLAAAAGSYEQYF. The CDR3, as DNA: TGCGCCAGCAGCTTGGCAGCGGCAGCAGGCTCCTACGAGCAGTACTTC.

There are a few counts of this clonotype. CDR3 nucleotide sequence: TGTGCCAGCAGTTTAGCGGGGACAGGCGCTGACAATGAGCAGTTCTTC. Its translation: CASSLAGTGADNEQFF. The chain uses TRBV12-3 or TRBV12-4 and TRBJ2-1; 8 bases map to TRBD1. The CDR3 totals 16 residues. V gave up 0 bases and J gave up 5 bases; unmatched junction bases: 6.

In its sample, this clonotype was seen many times. The rearrangement joins TRBV5-1 to TRBJ2-7; 8 bases match TRBD2. There are 15 residues in the CDR3. The J segment lost 4 bases and the V segment lost 1 base, leaving 7 bases of the junction unmatched. The germline gives CDR1 SGHRS, CDR2 YFSETQ. CDR3: CASSLSRGGIYEQYF. DNA of the CDR3: TGCGCCAGCAGCTTGTCCCGGGGGGGTATATACGAGCAGTACTTC.

The V call is TRBV10-3, the J call TRBJ1-1, with D tentatively TRBD1 (5 bases). Germline V gene sequence: CDR1 ENHRY, CDR2 SYGVKD. The CDR3 is made up of 14 amino acids. The ends were cut back, 4 bases at V and 0 bases at J, with 9 bases in the middle. The CDR3: CAISVRGLNTEAFF. Here the CDR3 DNA reads TGTGCCATCAGTGTGAGGGGCCTGAACACTGAAGCTTTCTTT.

This clonotype was picked up a small number of times. V usage is TRBV7-2 and J usage is TRBJ2-1; D possibly corresponds to TRBD2 (5 bases). V was shortened by 4 bases and J by 6 bases, with 19 bases between the two germline ends. In germline, CDR1 is SGHTA, CDR2 FQGNSA. This CDR3 spans 16 amino acids. CDR3 nucleotide sequence: TGTGCCAGCAGCTCGAGGACCCCTACACGGGGCAATGAGCAGTTCTTC. This codes for CASSSRTPTRGNEQFF.

This clonotype was counted between two and nine times. The rearrangement uses TRBV5-1 and TRBJ1-5; weak D call: TRBD1 (5 bases). The CDR3 length is 15 residues. CDR1 is SGHRS, CDR2 YFSETQ, per germline. The V end was cut by 0 bases, the J end by 6 bases, with 13 bases between. CDR3 DNA: TGCGCCAGCAGCTTGGGGGGGGTAGAGGGTCAGCCCCAGCATTTT. Its translation is CASSLGGVEGQPQHF.

V usage is TRBV20-1 and J usage is TRBJ1-2; D perhaps matches TRBD1 (5 bases). The germline gives CDR1 DFQATT, CDR2 SNEGSKA (reference sequence). With 1 base removed from V and 2 bases from J, the gap between germline ends came to 8 bases. The CDR3 has 13 amino acids. The CDR3 bases are TGCAGTGCTAGAGGGGGACTGAACTATGGCTACACCTTC. Encoded protein: CSARGGLNYGYTF.

This clonotype appeared a few times. This chain uses TRBV20-1 with TRBJ2-7; TRBD2 agrees at 11 bases. The ends lost 1 base at V and 3 bases at J; junction bases unmatched: 5. The CDR3 extends over 15 amino acids. The V gene's germline CDR1 is DFQATT and CDR2 SNEGSKA (reference sequence). CDR3 in DNA: TGCAGTGCTAGAGCGGGGGGACTAGCGGACTACGAGCAGTACTTC. Its translation is CSARAGGLADYEQYF.

The rearrangement links TRBV7-2 to TRBJ2-7, with TRBD2 matching over 7 bases. Germline CDR1 is SGHTA and CDR2 is FQGNSA. The CDR3 loop spans 15 amino acids. V gave up 5 bases and J gave up 7 bases; unmatched junction bases: 14. The CDR3 here is CASSPPGTKVWEQYF. Written as DNA, the CDR3 is TGTGCCAGCAGCCCTCCCGGGACTAAGGTCTGGGAGCAGTACTTC. Supplemented by reference TRBV7-2 and TRBJ2-7, the full variable domain reads GAGVSQSPSNKVTEKGKDVELRCDPISGHTALYWYRQSLGQGLEFLIYFQGNSAPDKSGLPSDRFSAERTGGSVSTLTIQRTQQEDSAVYLCASSPPGTKVWEQYFGPGTRLTVT.

For this clonotype: A much larger clone differs from this one at a single base, so this may be a read error. The rearrangement links TRBV20-1 to TRBJ2-4; either TRBD1 or TRBD2 may fit D (6 bases each). The assigned J gene may be wrong: the sequence end matches TRBJ2-7 better. This CDR3 has 15 amino acids. Germline CDR1 reads DFQATT; CDR2 reads SNEGSKA (reference sequence). CDR3 in DNA: TGCAGTACTAGCATAGACCGGGACACCCCCTACGAGCAGTACTTC. Protein sequence: CSTSIDRDTPYEQYF.

This clonotype was found a few times. The chain combines TRBV4-1 with TRBJ2-1, with 12 nucleotides matching TRBD2. The CDR3 spans 18 residues. Germline CDR1 and CDR2: MGHRA and YSYEKL. V shed 4 bases and J 4 bases; nucleotides not matched to a gene: 11. CDR3 region: CASSRQAAGLAGYNEQFF. CDR3 coding DNA: TGCGCCAGCAGCCGGCAAGCGGCCGGACTAGCGGGATACAATGAGCAGTTCTTC.

The rearrangement uses TRBV7-2 and TRBJ2-3; D is ambiguous. From germline, CDR1 is SGHTA and CDR2 FQGNSA. V was trimmed by 1 base and J by 0 bases, leaving 8 bases between them. The CDR3 totals 15 residues. The CDR3 reads CASSLVPKSTDTQYF. CDR3 sequence (DNA): TGTGCCAGCAGCTTAGTTCCGAAAAGCACAGATACGCAGTATTTT.

The chain is built from TRBV28 and TRBJ2-4; D may correspond to TRBD1 or TRBD2 (5 bases each). V dropped 3 bases and J dropped 13 bases, with 16 bases sitting between them. CDR1 is MDHEN, CDR2 SYDVKM, per germline. The CDR3 sequence is 13 residues long. The DNA of the CDR3 is TGTGCCAGCAGTTTTGGGTCGGGGCAAGAGCAGTACTTC. Amino acids: CASSFGSGQEQYF.

This clonotype was observed a few times. The rearrangement joins TRBV20-1 to TRBJ2-1, with a possible D match to TRBD1 (5 bases). V was pared by 5 bases and J by 5 bases, with 22 bases between. Germline V gene lookup returns CDR1 DFQATT and CDR2 SNEGSKA (reference sequence). The CDR3 is 16 residues long. CDR3 protein: CSAATRGAARHNEQFF. As DNA, the CDR3 is TGCAGTGCTGCCACCCGTGGGGCGGCGAGACACAATGAGCAGTTCTTC.

This clonotype was picked up many times. The chain employs TRBV6-5 and TRBJ2-7; TRBD2 agrees at 12 bases. The CDR3 loop spans 15 amino acids. CDR1 MNHEY and CDR2 SVGAGI come from the germline V gene. After removal of 8 bases from V and 1 base from J, the junction contained 6 bases not matched to a gene. CDR3 in amino acids: CASSLAGGRSYEQYF. The CDR3 DNA follows: TGTGCCAGCTCTCTAGCGGGGGGGAGATCCTACGAGCAGTACTTC.

The chain couples TRBV12-3 or TRBV12-4 to TRBJ2-4; D not certain. The CDR3 is 15 amino acids. V was cut by 7 bases and J by 5 bases, with 18 bases left in between. The CDR3 protein is CASTTAPRAENIQYF. The CDR3 coding sequence is TGTGCCAGCACTACCGCGCCAAGGGCGGAAAACATTCAGTACTTC.

This clonotype was counted between two and nine times. This chain links TRBV7-9 with TRBJ2-1, with D perhaps TRBD2 (5 bases). Trimming removed 1 base at V and 5 bases at J, with 9 bases between. This CDR3 is 14 amino acids long. The germline gives CDR1 SEHNR, CDR2 FQNEAQ (reference sequence). The CDR3, as DNA: TGTGCCAGCAGCTTAGAGGACTGGAACAATGAGCAGTTCTTC. Protein product: CASSLEDWNNEQFF.